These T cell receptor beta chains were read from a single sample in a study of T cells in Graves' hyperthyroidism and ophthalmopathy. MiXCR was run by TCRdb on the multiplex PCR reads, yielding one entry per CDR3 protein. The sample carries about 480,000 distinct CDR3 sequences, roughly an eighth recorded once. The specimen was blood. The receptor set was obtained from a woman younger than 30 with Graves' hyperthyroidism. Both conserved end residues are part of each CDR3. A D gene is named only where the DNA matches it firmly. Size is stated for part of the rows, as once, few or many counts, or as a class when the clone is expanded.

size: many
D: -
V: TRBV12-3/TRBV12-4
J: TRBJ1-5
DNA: TGTGCCAGCAGTTTTGGGGGAGGGGACTCGGAGCCCCAGCATTTT
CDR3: CASSFGGGDSEPQHF

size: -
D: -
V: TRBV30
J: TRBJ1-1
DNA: TGTGCCTGGAGTGTAAACATAAACACTGAAGCTTTCTTT
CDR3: CAWSVNINTEAFF

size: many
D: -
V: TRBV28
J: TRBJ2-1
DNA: TGTGCCAGCAGTACCTCTCCGGGAAAAGGGAACAATGAGCAGTTCTTC
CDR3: CASSTSPGKGNNEQFF

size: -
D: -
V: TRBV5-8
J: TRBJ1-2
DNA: TGTGCCAGCAGCTTAGTCCACTCTGGCTACACCTTC
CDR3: CASSLVHSGYTF

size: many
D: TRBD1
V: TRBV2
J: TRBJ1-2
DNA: TGTGCCAGCCTATCGACAGGGGGCTATGGCTACACCTTC
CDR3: CASLSTGGYGYTF

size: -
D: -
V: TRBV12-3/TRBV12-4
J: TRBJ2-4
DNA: TGTGCCAGCAGTCATAGGAAAAACATTCAGTACTTC
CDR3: CASSHRKNIQYF

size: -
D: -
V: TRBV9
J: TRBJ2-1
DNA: TGTGCCAGCAGCCTATCAACCGGCTCCTACAATGAGCAGTTCTTC
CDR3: CASSLSTGSYNEQFF

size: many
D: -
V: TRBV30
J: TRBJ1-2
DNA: TGTGCCTGGAGTGTTAAGGTTTCCTATGGCTACACCTTC
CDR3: CAWSVKVSYGYTF

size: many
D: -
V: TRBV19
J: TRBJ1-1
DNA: TGTGCCAGTAGTATTCGGGGGATTAGGACTGAAGCTTTCTTT
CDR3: CASSIRGIRTEAFF

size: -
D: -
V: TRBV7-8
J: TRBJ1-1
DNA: TGTGCCAGCAGCTTAGCAACGGGGCAGGGCACTGAAGCTTTCTTT
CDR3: CASSLATGQGTEAFF

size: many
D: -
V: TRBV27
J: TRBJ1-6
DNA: TGTGCCAGCAGTTTGAATAGGGGGGATTCACCCCTCCACTTT
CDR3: CASSLNRGDSPLHF

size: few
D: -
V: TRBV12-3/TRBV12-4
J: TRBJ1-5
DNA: TGTGCCAGCAGTTTAGAGAGTAGGGCGGCAAGAAGCAATCAGCCCCAGCATTTT
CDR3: CASSLESRAARSNQPQHF

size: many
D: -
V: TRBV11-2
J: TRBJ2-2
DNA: TGTGCCAGCAGCTTGTCTACCAACACCGGGGAGCTGTTTTTT
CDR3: CASSLSTNTGELFF

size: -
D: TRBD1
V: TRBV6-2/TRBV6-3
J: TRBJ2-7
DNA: TGTGCCAGCAGTTCCGAATACAGGGGGCTTGCCGAGCAGTACTTC
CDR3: CASSSEYRGLAEQYF

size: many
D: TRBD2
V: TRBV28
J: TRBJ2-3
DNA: TGTGCCAGCAGTTTCCCGACTAGCGGGAGAACAGATACGCAGTATTTT
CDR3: CASSFPTSGRTDTQYF

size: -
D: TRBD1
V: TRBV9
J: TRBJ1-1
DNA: TGTGCCAGCAGCTCCCGGGACAGGGTGAACACTGAAGCTTTCTTT
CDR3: CASSSRDRVNTEAFF

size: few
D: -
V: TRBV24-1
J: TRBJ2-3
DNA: TGTGCCACCAGTGAGGCTGTCGGGACGGATACGCAGTATTTT
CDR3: CATSEAVGTDTQYF

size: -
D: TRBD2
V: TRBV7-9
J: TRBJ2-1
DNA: TGTGCCAGCAGACCTACTAGCGGGAGGCGAAATGAGCAGTTCTTC
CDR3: CASRPTSGRRNEQFF

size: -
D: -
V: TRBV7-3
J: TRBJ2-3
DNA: TGTGCCAGCAGCGTCCATGCGGCATCAGATACGCAGTATTTT
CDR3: CASSVHAASDTQYF

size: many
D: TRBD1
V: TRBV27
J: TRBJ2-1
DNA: TGTGCCAGCAGTTCGGGACAGGGTTACAATGAGCAGTTCTTC
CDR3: CASSSGQGYNEQFF

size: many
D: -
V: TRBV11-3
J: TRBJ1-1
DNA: TGTGCCAGCAGCTTCCAACTCATGAACACTGAAGCTTTCTTT
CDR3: CASSFQLMNTEAFF

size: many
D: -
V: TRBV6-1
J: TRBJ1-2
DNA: TGTGCCAGCAGTCAGGGATCGAACTATGGCTACACCTTC
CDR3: CASSQGSNYGYTF

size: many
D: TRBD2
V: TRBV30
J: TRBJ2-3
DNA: TGTGCCTGGAGTGAACTAGCGGTAAAGGATACGCAGTATTTT
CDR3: CAWSELAVKDTQYF

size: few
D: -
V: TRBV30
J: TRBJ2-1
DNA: TGTGCCTGGAAGGTCCATGAGCAGTTCTTC
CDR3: CAWKVHEQFF

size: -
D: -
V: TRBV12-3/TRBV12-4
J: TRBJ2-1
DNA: TGTGCCAGCAGCAAGAACGGGGGCTGGGGCAATGAGCAGTTCTTC
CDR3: CASSKNGGWGNEQFF

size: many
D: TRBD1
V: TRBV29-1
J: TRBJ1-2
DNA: TGCAGCGTCTTAGACAGGGGCGGCGGCTACACCTTC
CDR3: CSVLDRGGGYTF

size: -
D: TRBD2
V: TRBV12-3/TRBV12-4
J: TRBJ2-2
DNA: TGTGCCAGCAGCTGGGTAGCGGGAGGGCCAGGCACCGGGGAGCTGTTTTTT
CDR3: CASSWVAGGPGTGELFF

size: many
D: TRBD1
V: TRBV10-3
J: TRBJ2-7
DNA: TGTGCCATCAGTGAGTCAGGGACAGGGGTCCCCGAGCAGTACTTC
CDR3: CAISESGTGVPEQYF

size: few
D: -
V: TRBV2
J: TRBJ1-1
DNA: TGTGCCACCGCAGGGGACACGAGATTAAGCGCTGAAGCTTTCTTT
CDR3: CATAGDTRLSAEAFF

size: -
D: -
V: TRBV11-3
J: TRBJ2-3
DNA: TGTGCCAGCAGCTTATCCGGGTGGGCAGATACGCAGTATTTT
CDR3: CASSLSGWADTQYF

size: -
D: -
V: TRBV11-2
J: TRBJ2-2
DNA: TGTGCCAGCAGCTTAGACCTAGCCGGGGAGCTGTTTTTT
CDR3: CASSLDLAGELFF

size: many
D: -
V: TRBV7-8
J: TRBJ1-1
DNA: TGTGCCAGCAGCTACAGGGAGGGTGGCACTGAAGCTTTCTTT
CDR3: CASSYREGGTEAFF

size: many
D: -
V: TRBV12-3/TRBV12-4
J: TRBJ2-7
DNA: TGTGCCAGCAGTCCTTATGAGGGCTACGAGCAGTACTTC
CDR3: CASSPYEGYEQYF

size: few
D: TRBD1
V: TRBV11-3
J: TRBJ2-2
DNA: TGTGCCAGCAGGACAGGACAGGGACGGCTGTTTTTT
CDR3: CASRTGQGRLFF

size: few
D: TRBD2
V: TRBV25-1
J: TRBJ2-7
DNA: TGTGCCAGCAGTGGAAAACCGGGACTAGAGGGCGAGCAGTACTTC
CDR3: CASSGKPGLEGEQYF

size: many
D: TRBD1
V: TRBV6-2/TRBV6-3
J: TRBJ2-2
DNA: TGTGCCAGCAGCACCGGACAGGCCGTAACCGGGGAGCTGTTTTTT
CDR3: CASSTGQAVTGELFF

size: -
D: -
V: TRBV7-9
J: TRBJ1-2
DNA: TGTGCCAGCAGCACGCAGGGCGGGGGTGATCGCTACACCTTC
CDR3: CASSTQGGGDRYTF

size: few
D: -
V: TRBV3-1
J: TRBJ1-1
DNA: TGTGCCAGCAGCCAAGCCACGGGGTCTGAAGCTTTCTTT
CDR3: CASSQATGSEAFF

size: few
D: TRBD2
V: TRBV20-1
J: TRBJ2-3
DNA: TGCAGTGCTCCGCCCACTAGCGGGAGGAGGGATACGCAGTATTTT
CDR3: CSAPPTSGRRDTQYF

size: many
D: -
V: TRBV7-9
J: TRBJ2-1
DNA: TGTGCCAGCAGCAATCGAATAGTAAGCGCCTACAATGAGCAGTTCTTC
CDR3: CASSNRIVSAYNEQFF

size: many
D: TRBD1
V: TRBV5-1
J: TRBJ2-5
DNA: TGCGCCAGCAGCTCCCCCTCCCGGGACAGGGGGCTGGGGCAGGAGACCCAGTACTTC
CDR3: CASSSPSRDRGLGQETQYF

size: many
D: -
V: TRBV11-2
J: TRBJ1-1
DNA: TGTGCCAGCACCCTCGGACCTGAAGCTTTCTTT
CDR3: CASTLGPEAFF

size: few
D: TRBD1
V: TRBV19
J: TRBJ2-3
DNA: TGTGCCAGTAGCGAGACAGGGCGCACAGATACGCAGTATTTT
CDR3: CASSETGRTDTQYF

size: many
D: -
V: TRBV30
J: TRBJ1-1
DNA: TGTGCCTGGAGTGGAGGCAACACTGAAGCTTTCTTT
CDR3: CAWSGGNTEAFF